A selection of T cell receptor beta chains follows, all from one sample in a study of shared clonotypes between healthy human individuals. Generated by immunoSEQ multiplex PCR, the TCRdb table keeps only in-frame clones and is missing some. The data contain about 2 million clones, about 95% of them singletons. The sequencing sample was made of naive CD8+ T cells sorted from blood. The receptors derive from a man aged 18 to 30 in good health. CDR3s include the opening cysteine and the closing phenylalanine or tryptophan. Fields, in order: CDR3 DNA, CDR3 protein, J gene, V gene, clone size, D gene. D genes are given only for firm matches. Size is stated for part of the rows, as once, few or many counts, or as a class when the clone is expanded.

cdr3_nt: TGTGCCAGCAGCTTTGGTACAGGTTACACTGAAGCTTTCTTT; cdr3_aa: CASSFGTGYTEAFF; j_call: TRBJ1-1; v_call: TRBV5-6; clone_size: -; d_call: -
cdr3_nt: TGTGCCAGCAGCCAAGTGGGAGGCAGGGGTGGCGGGGAGCTGTTTTTT; cdr3_aa: CASSQVGGRGGGELFF; j_call: TRBJ2-2; v_call: TRBV14; clone_size: -; d_call: -
cdr3_nt: TGTGCCAGCAGCTTGGGGGCCGAGCAGTTCTTC; cdr3_aa: CASSLGAEQFF; j_call: TRBJ2-1; v_call: TRBV5-4; clone_size: -; d_call: -
cdr3_nt: TGTGCCAGCAGTTTTAGACAGGGAGGAGAGACCCAGTACTTC; cdr3_aa: CASSFRQGGETQYF; j_call: TRBJ2-5; v_call: TRBV27; clone_size: -; d_call: -
cdr3_nt: TGTGCCAGCAGCTTTCAGGAGACCCAGTACTTC; cdr3_aa: CASSFQETQYF; j_call: TRBJ2-5; v_call: TRBV28; clone_size: -; d_call: -
cdr3_nt: TGTGCCAGCAGCCGATCCGGGACAGGGACAGATACGCAGTATTTT; cdr3_aa: CASSRSGTGTDTQYF; j_call: TRBJ2-3; v_call: TRBV14; clone_size: -; d_call: TRBD1
cdr3_nt: TGTGCCAGCAGCAAAAAGGGTAACTATGGCTACACCTTC; cdr3_aa: CASSKKGNYGYTF; j_call: TRBJ1-2; v_call: TRBV21-1; clone_size: -; d_call: -
cdr3_nt: TGTGCCAGCAGAGAACACTCCGGCTCCTACAATGAGCAGTTCTTC; cdr3_aa: CASREHSGSYNEQFF; j_call: TRBJ2-1; v_call: TRBV6-5; clone_size: -; d_call: -
cdr3_nt: TGTGCCAGCACGGGAGGGTTGGCCTACGAGCAGTACTTC; cdr3_aa: CASTGGLAYEQYF; j_call: TRBJ2-7; v_call: TRBV6-5; clone_size: -; d_call: TRBD2
cdr3_nt: TGTGCCAGCATAAAGGGACTCATCACAGATACGCAGTATTTT; cdr3_aa: CASIKGLITDTQYF; j_call: TRBJ2-3; v_call: TRBV7-9; clone_size: -; d_call: -
cdr3_nt: TGTGCCAGCAGTCTCCGGGGGGGCGGCACAGATACGCAGTATTTT; cdr3_aa: CASSLRGGGTDTQYF; j_call: TRBJ2-3; v_call: TRBV6-1; clone_size: -; d_call: TRBD2
cdr3_nt: TGCAGCGTTGAAACAAACTATGGCTACACCTTC; cdr3_aa: CSVETNYGYTF; j_call: TRBJ1-2; v_call: TRBV29-1; clone_size: -; d_call: -
cdr3_nt: TGTGCCAGCAGCTTAACCCAGGGAGGCACAGATACGCAGTATTTT; cdr3_aa: CASSLTQGGTDTQYF; j_call: TRBJ2-3; v_call: TRBV13; clone_size: -; d_call: -
cdr3_nt: TGTGCCAGTCACGGGACAGATCTTACCTACGAGCAGTACTTC; cdr3_aa: CASHGTDLTYEQYF; j_call: TRBJ2-7; v_call: TRBV2; clone_size: -; d_call: TRBD1
cdr3_nt: TGCAGCGTTGTTGGCGGGAGGGGAGAGACCCAGTACTTC; cdr3_aa: CSVVGGRGETQYF; j_call: TRBJ2-5; v_call: TRBV29-1; clone_size: -; d_call: TRBD2
cdr3_nt: TGTGCCAGCAGCTTAAGCCCGAGTGGTGAGCAGTTCTTC; cdr3_aa: CASSLSPSGEQFF; j_call: TRBJ2-1; v_call: TRBV7-3; clone_size: -; d_call: -
cdr3_nt: TGCGCCAGCAGCTTCCGGGACAGGGACTACGAGCAGTACTTC; cdr3_aa: CASSFRDRDYEQYF; j_call: TRBJ2-7; v_call: TRBV4-1; clone_size: few; d_call: TRBD1
cdr3_nt: TGTGCCAGCAGCTTCCAGGGAAGGACCTACGAGCAGTACTTC; cdr3_aa: CASSFQGRTYEQYF; j_call: TRBJ2-7; v_call: TRBV5-6; clone_size: -; d_call: -